This T cell receptor (beta chain) comes out of a study of cytomegalovirus exposure and HLA in healthy donors (dated by TCRdb to 2015 to 2018). For the wider study: According to an earlier analysis of 450 to 650 of the donors, some 180 million T cells yielded 100 million or so unique TCR beta sequences and 250 to 350 Gb of sequence data. An early release covering about 600 HLA-typed donors comprised approximately 290 gigabases of sequencing data and around 80 million unique TCR sequences. The genetic ancestry cluster associated with self-reported Caucasian donors included roughly 84% of the approximately 400 genotyped donors. The study aimed to test whether signatures of past pathogen exposure could be identified by cataloging public T cell receptors. The T cell repertoires of 700 or so subjects were profiled by immunosequencing and related to cytomegalovirus serostatus. Along with the approximately 700-subject first cohort, a separate validation cohort of over 90 different subjects was used. The study combined high-throughput TCR immunosequencing, statistical association of individual TCRs with disease status, and machine learning to predict cytomegalovirus infection status. A later analysis re-analyzed previously published TCR beta repertoires from roughly 630 donors and added high-resolution HLA genotyping to study TCR occurrence patterns. In the later analysis, no new phenotypic data were used to find candidate immune exposures; instead, reliance was placed on TCR beta sequences and their occurrence across donors. An earlier analysis of 450 to 750 of the donors used high-throughput TCR beta sequencing to judge whether each TCR beta V gene segment behaved as functional or pseudogenic. Alongside the repertoire data, information on donor age, sex, ethnicity and CMV serostatus was compiled. A later genetic analysis took genome-wide SNP genotypes for about three fifths of the roughly 670 donors and used that subset as a discovery cohort. Every discovery cohort repertoire had been produced on one sequencing platform. Both class I and class II loci were covered by HLA typing, at four-digit resolution. Typing coverage varied by locus: roughly 629-630 donors for A, B, C, DRB1 and DQB1; more than 500 for DQA1; about 570 for DPA1; 400 to 480 for DPB1. Because of strong linkage in the cohort, four to six DR-DQ haplotypes were treated as single units for association and clustering. Among roughly 370 genotyped donors of the cohort, an average of approximately 230,000 unique TCR beta nucleotide sequences were sequenced per donor, roughly 20% of them non-productive. Broader findings and caveats from the paper: Because some donors lacked HLA typing at each locus, the association tests relied only on the typed subset. In a later analysis, HLA-associated TCR beta chains showed more clonal expansion and lower generation probabilities than non-associated chains that were equally common. In an earlier analysis of some 550 of the donors, most TCR beta V segments were observed in productive rearrangements about 90% or about 30% of the time, broadly matching IMGT annotations. In a later analysis, 15,000 to 20,000 TCR beta sequences were associated with specific HLA alleles at a false discovery rate of 0.05. In both the original and validation cohorts, the classifier was reported to diagnose cytomegalovirus status with high specificity and sensitivity. A cluster of highly shared sequence variants was judged likely to represent a technical artifact of the sequencing pipeline. A later analysis found that TCR association rates varied across HLA loci, with DRB1 alleles showing the most associated TCRs and HLA-C alleles the fewest. The presence/absence analyses assumed that sequencing depth was roughly uniform across donors, and that assumption may not be true. Some IMGT-functional V segments, including TRBV6-2 and TRBV6-3, could not be told apart with the 87-base-pair reads, so those segments were excluded. A later genetic analysis associated a missense DCLRE1C variant with V-gene and J-gene trimming of TCR beta chains, and an independent cohort replicated the association. The authors suggested that the approach could potentially be extended to other disease states and immunological phenotypes. The study listed around 160 TCR beta chains as associated with cytomegalovirus. Only TCR beta chains were sequenced in this cohort, and the absence of alpha or paired-chain data limited detectable features. CMV serostatus was the only immune exposure information available for the cohort. A further reported finding was that TCR beta sequences accurately predicted the HLA-A and HLA-B alleles for most subjects in the first cohort. Linkage disequilibrium might explain the correlated functional status among segregating V segments, but an unknown experimental factor could not be excluded. A few of the identified cytomegalovirus-associated TCR beta chains were confirmed in vitro to be specific for cytomegalovirus antigens. A later genetic analysis reported fewer N-insertions in productive TCRs among donors in an Asian-associated ancestry cluster than the roughly 720-donor mean. Around 16 rarely observed V segments, including chromosome 9 orphons, were excluded from the earlier analysis of approximately 500 of the donors because counts were too low. Assigning TCR associations to individual alleles was difficult when HLA alleles, especially DR and DQ, strongly co-occurred. While some public TCRs were present in many individuals, most TCR sequences turned up only very rarely across donors. In a later analysis, most CMV-associated TCR beta chains were found to appear HLA-restricted, with HLA associations seemingly driven largely by CMV exposure. Several of the top co-occurrence clusters appeared to be linked to parvovirus B19, influenza, CMV and Epstein-Barr virus, according to a later analysis.

CDR3 length: 14 amino acids, cysteine to phenylalanine. Just CDR3 DNA is preserved here, 42 bases in frame from base 1. V and J lose 6 bases and 3 bases, and a span of 15 bases separates them. The CDR1 and CDR2 encoded by the germline V gene are SQVTM and ANQGSEA. Libraries came from the immunoSEQ multiplex PCR assay. For the multiplex PCR, a mixture combining 60 forward primers for TCR Vbeta segments and 13 reverse primers for TCR Jbeta segments was used. Amplification of the CDR3 region of rearranged TCR beta genes was performed with a multiplex PCR assay on genomic DNA. Amplified TCR beta libraries were sequenced as 87-base-pair reads on the Illumina HiSeq System. On the authors' methods: Across the 670 or so repertoires, a later analysis counted 80 million or so unique TCR beta chains, 9 million to 14 million of which were shared by at least two donors. Raw reads were error-corrected and collapsed into unique sequences by a nearest-neighbor algorithm in which closely related sequences were merged to remove PCR and sequencing errors. Alignment of CDR3 sequences to IMGT reference sequences was used to assign V, D and J gene segments. For a sequence to be retained, at least a six-nucleotide match to both a V gene segment and a J gene segment was required. A rearrangement counted as productive if the CDR3 had no stop codons and remained in frame with V and J, and every other rearrangement counted as non-productive. Following IMGT convention, CDR3 was defined as the stretch from the second conserved V-encoded cysteine up to the conserved J-encoded phenylalanine. In an earlier analysis of just under 600 of the donors, sequences lacking an unambiguous match to a single V gene segment were excluded. In an earlier analysis of a few hundred of the donors, V segments were called functional above 56.7% productive rearrangements and were called segregating when the between-donor standard deviation exceeded 5%. A statistical classification framework was built to diagnose cytomegalovirus status from the catalog of TCR beta chain sequences. V and J gene assignment, in a later analysis, came from comparing TCR nucleotide sequences with IMGT/GENE-DB human TR gene sequences. A later analysis assigned CDR3 sequences and most-parsimonious VDJ recombination scenarios with the TCRdist pipeline. In a later analysis, each TCR beta chain was defined by its CDR3 amino acid sequence together with its V-gene family, and reads lacking a unique V-gene family were excluded. As a way to deal with suspected cross-contamination and a sequencing artifact, a later analysis dropped hundreds of nucleotide sequences that were highly shared and had low generation probability. A later analysis calculated a clonal expansion index for each public chain from normalized within-repertoire ranks of inferred template counts. Generation probabilities in a later analysis came from a VDJ recombination model fitted to out-of-frame rearrangements, and those results were checked against IGoR. In a later analysis, hypergeometric tests were used to score TCR-TCR, TCR-HLA and TCR-CMV co-occurrence, with a repertoire-size bias correction applied to TCR pairs. False discovery rates were estimated in a later analysis by permuting HLA or CMV assignments 20 times. In a later analysis, co-occurring TCRs were grouped with DBSCAN, and TCRdist sequence similarity was added when clustering was performed within HLA-allele-positive subsets. Repertoires with fewer than 30,000 or more than 120,000 public chains were left out of co-occurrence clustering, as were a few repertoires with anomalous nucleotide sharing. Entries here come from immuneACCESS through TCRdb and include only in-frame sequences with V and J called. Some clones fail to appear in such tables; in the studies checked, an unresolved V gene covers under half of the shortfall, and the cause of the remainder is unknown. The V and J calls and clone size come from that table; D and trimming were worked out from the DNA. In this sample the table shows roughly 150,000 clones, over 80% of which occur a single time. The ten largest clones represent roughly 1.4% of the sample.

As to this clone: Its antigen has not been determined. The input lacks base qualities; no much larger clone sits a single base away.

The cohort was made up of 650 to 700 healthy bone marrow donors. At the time of sampling, every cohort member was nominally healthy, though immune exposures that went unrecorded were likely present. The donor tested CMV seronegative and was one of the 352 seronegative cohort members. A peripheral blood sample was provided by each donor, and peripheral blood mononuclear cells were used for TCR beta sequencing. Genomic DNA extraction from the blood cell samples was performed with the Qiagen DNeasy Blood Extraction Kit. The sequence derives from a woman aged 18 to 35 in good health and CMV-seronegative. The chain employs TRBV29-1 and TRBJ1-3, with TRBD1 as a weak D call on 5 bases. Sequences were obtained from PBMCs. The bases are TGCAGCGTGGATCATCAGGGAGGTGGAAACACCATATATTTT. Translated, it gives CSVDHQGGGNTIYF.